The rows below give T cell receptor beta chains drawn from one sample of a study of STAT5B mutations in CD4+ large granular lymphocyte leukemia. Assay: immunoSEQ multiplex PCR; the TCRdb copy retains only in-frame clones and omits some. The sample lists approximately 30,000 clones, approximately 82% occurring once. The sample was CD4+ T cells from blood buffy coats. The receptor source for this set is a human donor in good health. The CDR3 runs from the conserved cysteine through the conserved F or W. The order of the fields is J gene, V gene, D gene, clone size, CDR3 DNA, CDR3 protein. The D gene is left open where the match is weak. Clone size is not always given. Where it is, it says once, few, many or a class for expanded clones.

TRBJ2-7,TRBV29-1,.,.,TGCAGCGTAGACTTCGGGTACGAGCAGTACTTC,CSVDFGYEQYF
TRBJ1-6,TRBV5-8,.,.,TGTGCCAGCAGCTTTCCCCCGGGAGCCTCACCCCTCCACTTT,CASSFPPGASPLHF
TRBJ1-4,TRBV5-4,.,few,TGTGCCAGCAGCTCCGGAGGAAGCAATGAAAAACTGTTTTTT,CASSSGGSNEKLFF
TRBJ1-1,TRBV7-2,.,.,TGTGCCAGCAGCTTATGGGGGAGGGGCTCCGCGGGGACTGAAGCTTTCTTT,CASSLWGRGSAGTEAFF
TRBJ2-2,TRBV9,.,few,TGTGCCAGCAGCGTACTGATCGGCGGGGAGCTGTTTTTT,CASSVLIGGELFF
TRBJ2-4,TRBV5-4,TRBD2,.,TGTGCCAGCAGCTTGGGTAGCGGGAGGGCCGGAAACATTCAGTACTTC,CASSLGSGRAGNIQYF
TRBJ2-1,TRBV7-6,TRBD1,once,TGTGCCAGCAGCTTAGAGGACAGGGGTGGGCATGAGCAGTTCTTC,CASSLEDRGGHEQFF
TRBJ2-7,TRBV5-8,TRBD2,once,TGTGCCAGCAGCCTGTACTCTGGGACTAGCGGGCCAGGCTACGAGCAGTACTTC,CASSLYSGTSGPGYEQYF
TRBJ2-2,TRBV28,.,.,TGTGCCAGCAGTTTCGAGGGGCTGAACACCGGGGAGCTGTTTTTT,CASSFEGLNTGELFF
TRBJ2-5,TRBV11-1,.,.,TGTGCCAGCAGCGTAGTCATGGGGGCGGGGGCTAAGACCCAGTACTTC,CASSVVMGAGAKTQYF
TRBJ1-2,TRBV19,.,.,TGTGCCAGTAGTATGGGACCCGACAGCCTCTATGGCTACACCTTC,CASSMGPDSLYGYTF
TRBJ2-7,TRBV29-1,TRBD2,.,TGCAGCGTGTCTGCTAGCGGGGTGTCCTACGAGCAGTACTTC,CSVSASGVSYEQYF
TRBJ2-3,TRBV2,TRBD2,.,TGTGCCAGCAGTGAAGGACTAGCGGGGACAGATACGCAGTATTTT,CASSEGLAGTDTQYF
TRBJ1-5,TRBV19,TRBD1,few,TGTGCCAGTAGTATCGGGACAGGGAGGGGGCAGCCCCAGCATTTT,CASSIGTGRGQPQHF
TRBJ2-5,TRBV7-9,TRBD2,.,TGTGCCAGTGCCCTGGGGGGAGGGGAGACCCAGTACTTC,CASALGGGETQYF
TRBJ2-1,TRBV6-1,.,few,TGTGCCAGCATTATGACCCAGTACAATGAGCAGTTCTTC,CASIMTQYNEQFF
TRBJ2-7,TRBV20-1,.,.,TGCAGTGCTGGGATACCCTACGAGCAGTACTTC,CSAGIPYEQYF
TRBJ2-3,TRBV5-1,TRBD2,.,TGCGCCAGCAGCTTTTTTCTAGCGGTCACAGATACGCAGTATTTT,CASSFFLAVTDTQYF
TRBJ2-3,TRBV15,TRBD2,.,TGTGCCACCAGCACACTAGCGGAGACCACAGATACGCAGTATTTT,CATSTLAETTDTQYF
TRBJ2-2,TRBV7-2,.,.,TGTGCCAGCAGCCCCGAGGGGACTCGGAACACCGGGGAGCTGTTTTTT,CASSPEGTRNTGELFF
TRBJ2-7,TRBV6-1,.,few,TGTGCCAGCAGTGTACAGGATCCCTACGAGCAGTACTTC,CASSVQDPYEQYF
TRBJ2-3,TRBV5-1,.,few,TGCGCCAGCAGCCCCCCCACAGATACGCAGTATTTT,CASSPPTDTQYF
TRBJ1-1,TRBV12-5,.,.,TGTGCTAGTGTCGATAGGGACAATTTAAATACTGAAGCTTTCTTT,CASVDRDNLNTEAFF
TRBJ2-5,TRBV2,.,.,TGTGCCAGCAGTGTATCCCGGCAAGAGACCCAGTACTTC,CASSVSRQETQYF
TRBJ2-7,TRBV27,.,once,TGTGCCAGCAGCACAGGGTTGTACGAGCAGTACTTC,CASSTGLYEQYF
TRBJ2-2,TRBV5-1,TRBD2,.,TGCGCCAGCAGAATGGGACTAGCGGAAGGGGAGCTGTTTTTT,CASRMGLAEGELFF
TRBJ1-2,TRBV6-6,.,once,TGTGCCAGCAGTGCTACAGGGTACTATGGCTACACCTTC,CASSATGYYGYTF
TRBJ2-1,TRBV6-6,TRBD2,.,TGTGCCACCAGGACTAGCGGGGGGGCTTGGAATGAGCAGTTCTTC,CATRTSGGAWNEQFF
TRBJ1-2,TRBV18,.,.,TGTGCCTCCTCGTTGGGGCGGTCCAACTATGGCTACACCTTC,CASSLGRSNYGYTF
TRBJ2-2,TRBV7-2,.,.,TGTGCCACCTCCGAGGAACGTGTAAACACCGGGGAGCTGTTTTTT,CATSEERVNTGELFF
TRBJ2-7,TRBV11-3,.,.,TGTGCCAGCAGCTTAAATCTTTACGAGCAGTACTTC,CASSLNLYEQYF
TRBJ1-2,TRBV5-5,TRBD1,.,TGTGCCAGCAGCGCAATACAGGGGAATGGCTATGGCTACACCTTC,CASSAIQGNGYGYTF
TRBJ2-1,TRBV5-1,TRBD2,.,TGCGCCAGCAGCTTGCCGGCGGGAGAGTTCAATGAGCAGTTCTTC,CASSLPAGEFNEQFF
TRBJ2-3,TRBV5-1,.,.,TGCGCCAGCAGCTTGGGAGGGAGTGGTACAGATACGCAGTATTTT,CASSLGGSGTDTQYF
TRBJ2-3,TRBV21-1,.,.,TGTGCCAGCAGCAAACAGGCAGATACGCAGTATTTT,CASSKQADTQYF
TRBJ1-1,TRBV7-3,.,.,TGTGCCAGCAGGGACGGAATGAACACTGAAGCTTTCTTT,CASRDGMNTEAFF
TRBJ2-7,TRBV7-8,TRBD2,.,TGTGCCAGCAGCCCGCGGGGGGATCCCTCCTACGAGCAGTACTTC,CASSPRGDPSYEQYF
TRBJ1-2,TRBV19,.,.,TGTGCCAGTAGTATAGAACAGGGTAGTTCGGAACCAGGCTACACCTTC,CASSIEQGSSEPGYTF
TRBJ2-5,TRBV7-2,.,.,TGTGCCAGCAGCTTAGGACATTGGGGGGAGACCCAGTACTTC,CASSLGHWGETQYF
TRBJ1-5,TRBV6-6,.,.,TGTGCCAGCAGACTCGACAGCAATCAGCCCCAGCATTTT,CASRLDSNQPQHF
TRBJ2-2,TRBV19,TRBD1,.,TGTGCCAGTAGGACCGGGACAGGGGACACCGGGGAGCTGTTTTTT,CASRTGTGDTGELFF
TRBJ2-7,TRBV19,TRBD1,once,TGTGCCAGTAGTATTACAGGGACAGGACGGGAGCAGTACTTC,CASSITGTGREQYF
TRBJ1-2,TRBV7-2,TRBD1,.,TGTGCCAGCAGCCCCCAGGGGACAGCTAACTATGGCTACACCTTC,CASSPQGTANYGYTF
TRBJ1-4,TRBV23-1,.,.,TGCGCCAGCAGTCAACCCCTGGGGGCAACTAATGAAAAACTGTTTTTT,CASSQPLGATNEKLFF
TRBJ2-3,TRBV6-1,.,once,TGTGCCAGCATTCGGGGGACGCAGTATTTT,CASIRGTQYF
TRBJ2-7,TRBV10-2,.,once,TGCGCCACCTCTCCAGTGGGAGTTTCCCACGAGCAGTACTTC,CATSPVGVSHEQYF
TRBJ2-1,TRBV13,.,.,TGTGCCAGCAGGAATGGGGGGGCCGGTCGCAATGAGCAGTTCTTC,CASRNGGAGRNEQFF
TRBJ2-3,TRBV7-3,.,.,TGTGCCAGCAAAATAACGGGGGACACCTTCACAGATACGCAGTATTTT,CASKITGDTFTDTQYF
TRBJ1-2,TRBV19,.,.,TGTGCCAGTAGTAGAGACGGGTCGGACTATGGCTACACCTTC,CASSRDGSDYGYTF
TRBJ1-2,TRBV25-1,.,once,TGTGCCAGCAGTGTATCGTCAGGGGCAGGCGGCTACACCTTC,CASSVSSGAGGYTF
TRBJ1-1,TRBV11-3,.,once,TGTGCCAGCAGCTTAGCGCCGGATACTGAAGCTTTCTTT,CASSLAPDTEAFF
TRBJ2-1,TRBV21-1,.,.,TGTGCCAGCAGCAACCTAGCGGGGAGCTCCTACAATGAGCAGTTCTTC,CASSNLAGSSYNEQFF
TRBJ2-1,TRBV7-8,.,.,TGTGCCAGCAGCCCCGAAGGACAGAGCTACAATGAGCAGTTCTTC,CASSPEGQSYNEQFF
TRBJ2-5,TRBV6-1,.,once,TGTGCCAGCAGTGAATCGGTCCAAGAGACCCAGTACTTC,CASSESVQETQYF
TRBJ2-6,TRBV10-3,.,.,TGTGCCATCAGTGAAATTAGGGACGCCTTCTCTGGGGCCAACGTCCTGACTTTC,CAISEIRDAFSGANVLTF
TRBJ2-3,TRBV5-4,.,few,TGTGCCAGCAGCTTGCGGGTACTGGGGGGCACAGATACGCAGTATTTT,CASSLRVLGGTDTQYF
TRBJ1-1,TRBV4-2,.,few,TGTGCCAGCAGCCAAGATCCCCGGGAGGCTTTCTTT,CASSQDPREAFF
TRBJ1-1,TRBV2,.,.,TGTGCCAGCAGTCACCTCCCCAGGGAACGCGGAGCTTTCTTT,CASSHLPRERGAFF
TRBJ1-2,TRBV7-3,.,.,TGTGCCAGCAGCCCCCAGAGGGGCTATGGCTACACCTTC,CASSPQRGYGYTF